The rows below give T cell receptor beta chains drawn from one sample of a study of T cell repertoires in cytomegalovirus infection. Their antigens remain unidentified. TCRdb independently ran MiXCR on the reads; one entry per CDR3 protein. Of about 700,000 distinct CDR3 sequences in the sample, 30% to 40% are singletons; the top ten hold about 20%. The input for sequencing was cultured PBMCs, taken from culture after CMV antigen stimulation. The receptors here all came from a human donor in good health (CMV status not recorded). Some clones in this sample may be carry-over from other donors' samples. Each CDR3 is given with its conserved first and last residue. D genes are given only for firm matches.

D gene: TRBD2
CDR3 length: 12
V gene: TRBV6-6
CDR3 protein: CAGTSGPNEQYF

D gene: NA
CDR3 length: 15
V gene: TRBV4-1
CDR3 protein: CASSQATLNYNEQFF

D gene: TRBD2
CDR3 length: 15
V gene: TRBV10-3
CDR3 protein: CATSDAGDYYYEQYF

D gene: TRBD2
CDR3 length: 16
V gene: TRBV6-1
CDR3 protein: CASSETSGGAYNEQFF

D gene: TRBD1
CDR3 length: 15
V gene: TRBV7-6
CDR3 protein: CASSLQPPGGETQYF

D gene: NA
CDR3 length: 14
V gene: TRBV19
CDR3 protein: CASSIRLLTDTQYF

D gene: TRBD1
CDR3 length: 16
V gene: TRBV7-9
CDR3 protein: CASSPRLGQARDGYTF

D gene: NA
CDR3 length: 15
V gene: TRBV7-2
CDR3 protein: CASSREIGTLETQYF

D gene: TRBD2
CDR3 length: 15
V gene: TRBV7-2
CDR3 protein: CASTQLAGVRNEQFF

D gene: NA
CDR3 length: 12
V gene: TRBV20-1
CDR3 protein: CSASSGSNEQFF